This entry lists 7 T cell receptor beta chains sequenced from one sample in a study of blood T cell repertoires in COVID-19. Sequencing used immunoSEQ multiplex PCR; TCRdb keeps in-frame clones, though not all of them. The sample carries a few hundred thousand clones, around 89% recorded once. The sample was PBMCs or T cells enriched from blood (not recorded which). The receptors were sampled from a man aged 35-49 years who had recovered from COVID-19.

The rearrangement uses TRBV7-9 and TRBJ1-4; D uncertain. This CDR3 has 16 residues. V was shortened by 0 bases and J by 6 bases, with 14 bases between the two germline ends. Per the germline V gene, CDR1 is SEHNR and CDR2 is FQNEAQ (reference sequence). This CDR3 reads CASSLALAGWDEKLFF. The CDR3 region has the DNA TGTGCCAGCAGCTTAGCGCTTGCGGGATGGGATGAAAAACTGTTTTTT.

The CDR3 DNA reads as TGTGCCAGCAGTGAATTCGGGGTCCGGTATGGCTACACCTTC. The encoded protein is CASSEFGVRYGYTF. This chain links TRBV25-1 with TRBJ1-2; D is ambiguous. V was clipped by 1 base and J by 5 bases, with 11 bases between them. The length of the CDR3 is 14 residues. In germline, CDR1 is MGHDK, CDR2 SYGVNS.

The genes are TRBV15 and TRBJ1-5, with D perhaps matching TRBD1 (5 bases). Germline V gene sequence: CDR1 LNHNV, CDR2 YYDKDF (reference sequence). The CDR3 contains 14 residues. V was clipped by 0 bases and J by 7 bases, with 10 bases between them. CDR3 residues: CATSRDRTRQPQHF. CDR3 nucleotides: TGTGCCACCAGCAGAGATAGGACACGGCAGCCCCAGCATTTT. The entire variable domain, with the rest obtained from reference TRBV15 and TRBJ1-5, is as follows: DAMVIQNPRYQVTQFGKPVTLSCSQTLNHNVMYWYQQKSSQAPKLLFHYYDKDFNNEADTPDNFQSRRPNTSFCFLDIRSPGLGDTAMYLCATSRDRTRQPQHFGDGTRLSIL.

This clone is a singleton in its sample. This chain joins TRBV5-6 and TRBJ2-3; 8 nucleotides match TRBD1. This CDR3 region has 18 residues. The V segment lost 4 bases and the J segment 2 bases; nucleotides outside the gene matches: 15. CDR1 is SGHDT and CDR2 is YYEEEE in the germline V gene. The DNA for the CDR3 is TGTGCCAGCAGCCCGTTACAGGGGGGCATTCGGGACACAGATACGCAGTATTTT. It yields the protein CASSPLQGGIRDTDTQYF.

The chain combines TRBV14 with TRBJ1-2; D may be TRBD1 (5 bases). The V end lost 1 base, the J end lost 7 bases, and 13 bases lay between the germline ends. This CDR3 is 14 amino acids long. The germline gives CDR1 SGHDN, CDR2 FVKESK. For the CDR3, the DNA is TGTGCCAGCAGCCAAGGGGCGGGGGGAACTGGCTACACCTTC. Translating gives CASSQGAGGTGYTF.

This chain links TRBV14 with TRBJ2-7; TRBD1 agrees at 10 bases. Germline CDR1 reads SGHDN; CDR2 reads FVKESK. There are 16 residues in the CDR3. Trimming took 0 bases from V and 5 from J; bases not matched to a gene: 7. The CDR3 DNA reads TGTGCCAGCAGCCAAGATCTTGGGACAGGGGTCCACGAGCAGTACTTC. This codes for CASSQDLGTGVHEQYF.

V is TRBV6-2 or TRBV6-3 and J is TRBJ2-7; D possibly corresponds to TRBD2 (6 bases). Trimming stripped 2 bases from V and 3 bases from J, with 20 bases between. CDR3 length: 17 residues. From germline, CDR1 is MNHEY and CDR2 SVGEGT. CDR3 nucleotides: TGTGCCAGCAGTTACCAAAGGCAAGCGGGTGCTTTCTACGAGCAGTACTTC. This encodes CASSYQRQAGAFYEQYF.